A single sample gave rise to the 23 T cell receptor beta chains below, sequenced in a study of blood T cell repertoires in COVID-19. TCRdb's copy holds only in-frame clones and misses some; the assay was immunoSEQ multiplex PCR. The sample contains tens of thousands of clones, roughly 84% of which appear only once. Sequenced sample: peripheral blood. These receptors were taken from a man older than 75 with active or convalescent COVID-19.

The chain links TRBV5-4 to TRBJ1-4; D is ambiguous. The CDR3 length is 13 residues. Germline CDR1 and CDR2: SGHNT and YYREEE (reference sequence). The ends were cut back, 4 bases at V and 1 base at J, with 5 bases in the middle. The DNA of the CDR3 is TGTGCCAGCAGCGAGGGAACTAATGAAAAACTGTTTTTT. Its protein product is CASSEGTNEKLFF.

V and J are TRBV18 and TRBJ2-5, with D possibly TRBD2 on 6 matching bases. The CDR3 length is 13 residues. V gave up 2 bases and J gave up 4 bases, with 8 bases separating them. Germline CDR1 KGHSH, CDR2 LQKENI. The CDR3 region has the DNA TGTGCCAGCTCACCAAGGCGGGGAGAGACCCAGTACTTC. Translated: CASSPRRGETQYF.

This sequence joins TRBV7-2 and TRBJ1-6; the D gene is possibly TRBD1 (5 bases). The germline V gene has CDR1 SGHTA and CDR2 FQGNSA. V shed 3 bases and J shed 0 bases, with 12 bases lying between them. The CDR3 is 17 amino acids. The CDR3 spells CASSLGLVPSYNSPLHF. The DNA for the CDR3 is TGTGCCAGCAGCTTGGGACTTGTCCCCTCCTATAATTCACCCCTCCACTTT. The variable domain in full, with the rest retrieved from reference TRBV7-2 and TRBJ1-6, is GAGVSQSPSNKVTEKGKDVELRCDPISGHTALYWYRQSLGQGLEFLIYFQGNSAPDKSGLPSDRFSAERTGGSVSTLTIQRTQQEDSAVYLCASSLGLVPSYNSPLHFGNGTRLTVT.

The chain joins TRBV9 to TRBJ2-3; maybe TRBD1 (6 bases). This CDR3 spans 15 amino acids. V lost 0 bases, J lost 6 bases, and 14 bases lay in between. Germline CDR1 reads SGDLS; CDR2 reads YYNGEE. This CDR3 is CASSVAGETMDTQYF. CDR3 DNA: TGTGCCAGCAGCGTAGCAGGGGAAACTATGGATACGCAGTATTTT. Based on the CDR3 plus reference TRBV9 and TRBJ2-3, the full variable domain is DSGVTQTPKHLITATGQRVTLRCSPRSGDLSVYWYQQSLDQGLQFLIQYYNGEERAKGNILERFSAQQFPDLHSELNLSSLELGDSALYFCASSVAGETMDTQYFGPGTRLTVL.

Comments on this clone: At one end, the junction sequence differs from germline, possibly due to a read error. The chain couples TRBV7-6 to TRBJ1-5; 7 nucleotides agree with TRBD1. Germline V gene data show CDR1 as SGHVS and CDR2 as FNYEAQ. This CDR3 has 16 amino acids. In DNA, the CDR3 is TGTGCCAGCACCTTAGGGGTGGACAGGACCAATCAGCCCCAGCATTTT. Protein: CASTLGVDRTNQPQHF.

This chain joins TRBV10-2 and TRBJ1-2; 8 nucleotides align to TRBD1. V gave up 4 bases and J gave up 4 bases; unmatched junction bases: 5. Germline CDR1 and CDR2: WSHSY and SAAADI. The length of the CDR3 is 14 residues. The CDR3 nucleotides are TGCGCCAGCAGTGCGCCAGGGGGCCCCTATGGCTACACCTTC. Amino acid sequence: CASSAPGGPYGYTF.

V and J are TRBV18 and TRBJ2-5; 9 bases match TRBD1. The CDR3 covers 15 residues. Looked up from germline, CDR1 is KGHSH and CDR2 is LQKENI. With V trimmed by 5 bases and J by 4 bases, 8 bases remained unmatched. The CDR3 reads CASSALPTGGETQYF. The CDR3 bases are TGTGCCAGCTCAGCCCTACCGACAGGGGGAGAGACCCAGTACTTC.

As concerns this clone: Other nucleotide sequences from this sample produce the same CDR3. V and J are TRBV3-1 (or the pseudogene TRBV3-2) and TRBJ2-5, with TRBD1 matching over 8 bases. The CDR3 length is 14 residues. V shed 1 base and J 4 bases; nucleotides not matched to a gene: 2. Germline V CDR1 and CDR2: LGHDT, YNNKEL (reference sequence). The CDR3 sequence: CASSQGTGGETQYF. The CDR3 nucleotides read TGTGCCAGCAGCCAAGGCACAGGGGGAGAGACCCAGTACTTC.

The chain combines TRBV7-2 with TRBJ1-2, with a tentative D call TRBD1 (6 bases). From germline, CDR1 is SGHTA and CDR2 FQGNSA. The CDR3 has 15 residues. Trimming pared 1 base from V and 6 bases from J, leaving 15 bases between. CDR3 nucleotide sequence: TGTGCCAGCAGCTTAGGAGTTTTGGGGGCCCATGGCTACACCTTC. Encoded protein: CASSLGVLGAHGYTF.

The gene calls are TRBV10-1 and TRBJ2-2; 9 bases map to TRBD2. V gave up 8 bases and J gave up 5 bases; unmatched junction bases: 3. CDR3 size: 13 residues. The germline V gene encodes CDR1 WNHNN and CDR2 SYGVQD (reference sequence). The CDR3 loop is CASGTSHTGELFF. CDR3 DNA sequence: TGCGCCAGCGGGACTAGCCATACCGGGGAGCTGTTTTTT.

The chain links TRBV4-3 to TRBJ1-2; the D gene is possibly TRBD1 (5 bases). This CDR3 region has 15 residues. Germline-derived CDR1 and CDR2 are LGHNA and YSLEER. The ends were cut back, 0 bases at V and 3 bases at J, with 11 bases in the middle. CDR3 sequence reads: CASSQERRQYYGYTF. The CDR3 region has the DNA TGCGCCAGCAGCCAAGAAAGGCGACAGTACTATGGCTACACCTTC.

Comments on this clone: The same CDR3 can be traced to other DNA sequences in this sample. The rearrangement uses TRBV3-1 (or the pseudogene TRBV3-2) and TRBJ2-5; 10 nucleotides align to TRBD1. V gave up 1 base and J gave up 4 bases; unmatched junction bases: 0. From germline, CDR1 is LGHDT and CDR2 YNNKEL (reference sequence). This CDR3 region has 14 residues. DNA for the CDR3: TGTGCCAGCAGCCAAGGGACAGGGGGAGAGACCCAGTACTTC. Amino acids: CASSQGTGGETQYF.

J is TRBJ1-5 and V is TRBV3-1 (or the pseudogene TRBV3-2); D remains unclear. The V gene's germline CDR1 is LGHDT and CDR2 YNNKEL (reference sequence). The germline V and J ends were trimmed by 3 bases and 2 bases, with 8 bases remaining between them. The CDR3 contains 14 residues. The CDR3 loop is CASSHDGGNQPQHF. DNA of the CDR3: TGTGCCAGCAGCCACGACGGGGGCAATCAGCCCCAGCATTTT.

A single count supports this clone. The V and J genes are TRBV4-2 and TRBJ1-1; TRBD1 is a possible D gene (5 bases). The length of the CDR3 is 14 residues. Trimming removed 1 base at V and 6 bases at J, with 12 bases between. The V gene's germline CDR1 is LGHNA and CDR2 YNFKEQ. The CDR3 bases are TGTGCCAGCAGCCAAGCGCAGGGTAGGGCTGAAGCTTTCTTT. Protein: CASSQAQGRAEAFF.

The DNA for the CDR3 is TGTGCTAGTGGTTTGCCTCCAGGGTCAGACAATTCACCCCTCCACTTT. It is translated as CASGLPPGSDNSPLHF. This chain uses TRBV12-5 with TRBJ1-6; D perhaps matches TRBD1 (5 bases). CDR3 length: 16 amino acids. The V end lost 2 bases, the J end lost 7 bases, and 15 bases lay between the germline ends. Germline V CDR1 and CDR2: LGHNT, FRNRAP.

The V gene is TRBV10-1, the J gene TRBJ2-3; 7 nucleotides line up with TRBD1. The ends lost 2 bases at V and 3 bases at J; junction bases unmatched: 2. CDR1 is WNHNN, CDR2 SYGVQD, per germline (reference sequence). CDR3 length: 14 amino acids. The CDR3 DNA follows: TGCGCCAGCAGTGAGGGGACAGCTACAGATACGCAGTATTTT. Translated: CASSEGTATDTQYF.

This chain links TRBV6-1 with TRBJ1-5; possibly TRBD1 for D (5 bases). Germline-derived CDR1 and CDR2 are MNHNS and SASEGT. Trimming removed 3 bases at V and 7 bases at J, with 10 bases between. This CDR3 is 13 amino acids long. In DNA form, the CDR3 reads TGTGCCAGCAGTGACAGGGTGCGACAGCCCCAGCATTTT. Protein sequence: CASSDRVRQPQHF.

This clone turned up a few times. The chain employs TRBV11-3 and TRBJ2-7, with unresolved D. CDR3 length: 11 residues. Germline V gives CDR1 SGHNT, CDR2 YENEEA. V gave up 4 bases and J gave up 6 bases, with 7 bases separating them. The CDR3 region is CASSSNTEQYF. The CDR3 DNA reads TGTGCCAGCAGCTCAAACACCGAGCAGTACTTC.

This clone showed up just once. The J gene is TRBJ2-7, the V gene TRBV9; D may be TRBD1 (5 bases). The germline V gene has CDR1 SGDLS and CDR2 YYNGEE. The CDR3 loop spans 14 amino acids. V gave up 3 bases and J gave up 0 bases, with 10 bases separating them. CDR3 loop: CASSARESSYEQYF. The CDR3 nucleotides read TGTGCCAGCAGCGCCAGGGAAAGCTCCTACGAGCAGTACTTC.

The gene calls are TRBV19 and TRBJ1-1, with a tentative D call TRBD1 (6 bases). Germline CDR1 and CDR2: LNHDA and SQIVND (reference sequence). CDR3 length: 15 residues. Trimming stripped 6 bases from V and 4 bases from J, with 18 bases between. CDR3 sequence: CASRGGAWAGTEAFF. The CDR3 DNA reads as TGTGCCAGTAGGGGGGGGGCTTGGGCCGGCACTGAAGCTTTCTTT.

The CDR3 nucleotides are TGTGCCATCAGGGATCTTAGGCTAGTTATTGGTGAGCAGTTCTTC. It yields the protein CAIRDLRLVIGEQFF. The gene calls are TRBV10-3 and TRBJ2-1, with no clear D. The CDR3 loop spans 15 amino acids. V lost 6 bases, J lost 9 bases, and 21 bases lay in between. Germline assignment: CDR1 ENHRY and CDR2 SYGVKD.

V is TRBV2 and J is TRBJ2-1; D ambiguous. The ends were cut back, 1 base at V and 2 bases at J, with 9 bases in the middle. This CDR3 has 15 residues. CDR1 SNHLY and CDR2 FYNNEI come from the germline V gene. The CDR3 bases are TGTGCCAGCAGTGAAGGGCAGGCCCCCTACAATGAGCAGTTCTTC. Translating gives CASSEGQAPYNEQFF.

There are a few counts of this clone. The chain uses TRBV5-1 and TRBJ1-1, with 7 bases identical to TRBD1. Unmatched junction bases numbered 4, after V lost 4 bases and J lost 1 base. CDR1 is SGHRS, CDR2 YFSETQ, per germline. The CDR3 spans 14 residues. CDR3: CASSQGQSNTEAFF. The DNA for the CDR3 is TGCGCCAGCAGCCAGGGACAGTCGAACACTGAAGCTTTCTTT.